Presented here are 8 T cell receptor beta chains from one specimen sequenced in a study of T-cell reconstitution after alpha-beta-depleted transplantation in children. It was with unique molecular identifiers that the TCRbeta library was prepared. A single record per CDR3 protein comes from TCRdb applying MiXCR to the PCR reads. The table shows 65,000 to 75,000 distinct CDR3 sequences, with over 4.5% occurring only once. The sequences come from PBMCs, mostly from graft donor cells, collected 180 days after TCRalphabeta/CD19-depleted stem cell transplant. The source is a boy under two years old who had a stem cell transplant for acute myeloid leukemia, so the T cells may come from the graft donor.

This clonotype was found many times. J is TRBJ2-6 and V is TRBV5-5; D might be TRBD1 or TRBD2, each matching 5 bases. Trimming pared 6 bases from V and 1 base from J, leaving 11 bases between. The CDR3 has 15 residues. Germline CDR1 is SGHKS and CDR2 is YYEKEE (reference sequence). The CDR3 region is CASNVGVSGANVLTF. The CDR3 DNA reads TGTGCCAGCAACGTGGGGGTTTCTGGGGCCAACGTCCTGACTTTC.

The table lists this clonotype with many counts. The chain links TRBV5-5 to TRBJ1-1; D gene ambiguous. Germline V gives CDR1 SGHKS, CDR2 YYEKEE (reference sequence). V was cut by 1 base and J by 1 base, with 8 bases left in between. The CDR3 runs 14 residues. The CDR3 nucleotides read TGTGCCAGCAGCTTGCCGCTTGGGAACACTGAAGCTTTCTTT. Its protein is CASSLPLGNTEAFF.

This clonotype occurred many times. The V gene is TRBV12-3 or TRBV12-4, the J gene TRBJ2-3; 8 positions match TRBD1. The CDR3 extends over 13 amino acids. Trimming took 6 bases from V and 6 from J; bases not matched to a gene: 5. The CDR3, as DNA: TGTGCCAGCAGGACCCGGACAGGGGATACGCAGTATTTT. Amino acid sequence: CASRTRTGDTQYF.

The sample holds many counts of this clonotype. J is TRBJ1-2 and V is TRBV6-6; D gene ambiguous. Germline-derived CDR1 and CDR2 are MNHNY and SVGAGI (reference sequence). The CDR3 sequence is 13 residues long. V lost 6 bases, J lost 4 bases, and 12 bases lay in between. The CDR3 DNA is TGTGCCAGCAGCTACCGGGATTCCTATGGCTACACCTTC. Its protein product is CASSYRDSYGYTF.

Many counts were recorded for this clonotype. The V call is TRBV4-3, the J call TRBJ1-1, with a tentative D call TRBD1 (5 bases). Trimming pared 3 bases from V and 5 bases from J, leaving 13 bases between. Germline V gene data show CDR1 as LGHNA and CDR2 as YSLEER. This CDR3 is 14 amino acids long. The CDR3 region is CASSQGLWGTEAFF. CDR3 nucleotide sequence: TGCGCCAGCAGCCAGGGATTGTGGGGGACTGAAGCTTTCTTT.

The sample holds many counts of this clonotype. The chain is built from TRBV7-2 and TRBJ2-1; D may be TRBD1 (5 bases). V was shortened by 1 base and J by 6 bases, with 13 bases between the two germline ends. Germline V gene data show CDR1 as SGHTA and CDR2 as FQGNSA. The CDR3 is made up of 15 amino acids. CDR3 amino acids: CASSLVSRVPNEQFF. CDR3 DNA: TGTGCCAGCAGCTTAGTGTCCAGGGTACCCAATGAGCAGTTCTTC.

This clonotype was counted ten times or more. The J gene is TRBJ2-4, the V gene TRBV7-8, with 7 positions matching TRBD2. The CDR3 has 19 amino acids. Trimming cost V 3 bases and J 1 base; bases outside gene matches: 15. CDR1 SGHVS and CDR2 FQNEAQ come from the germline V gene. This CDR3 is CASSFGRRVGILAKNIQYF. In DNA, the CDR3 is TGTGCCAGCAGCTTCGGGAGGCGCGTGGGGATTCTGGCCAAAAACATTCAGTACTTC.

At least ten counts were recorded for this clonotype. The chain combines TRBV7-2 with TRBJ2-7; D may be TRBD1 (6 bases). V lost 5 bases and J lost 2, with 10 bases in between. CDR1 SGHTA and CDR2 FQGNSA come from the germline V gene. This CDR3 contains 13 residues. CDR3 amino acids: CASSIKGAYEQYF. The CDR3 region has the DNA TGTGCCAGCAGCATCAAGGGGGCCTACGAGCAGTACTTC.